Given below is one T cell receptor beta chain in context. Antigen specificity is unknown. This sample also contains other DNA sequences that code for the same CDR3. The data are from a study of shared clonotypes between healthy human individuals. As for the study in general: With ages of 18 to 49, the donors were a couple of women and three men. Notes on the study in general: Represented diversity (both genetic and exposure-history) was limited by the small number of donors. Compared with memory subsets, naive subsets generally had larger estimated richness.

Division of CD4+ cells produced a CD45RA+ naive subset and a CD45RA-negative memory subset. Measured with immunoSEQ multiplex PCR; TCRdb has only the in-frame clones, and not every one. Seen here are around 2.5 million clones, 80% to 95% observed once, and the top ten hold 0.36%. The V gene's germline CDR1 is SEHNR and CDR2 FQNEAQ (reference sequence). The CDR3 is 17 residues long. Trimming cost V 3 bases and J 5 bases, with 23 bases left between them. The sample consisted of naive CD4+ T cells from PBMCs. Subset described: CD45RA+ positively selected. V gene TRBV7-9 combines with J gene TRBJ2-7; TRBD2 is a possible D gene (6 bases). This TCR was recovered from a man between 18 and 29 years old in good health. Some clones in this sample may be carry-over from other donors' samples. The CDR3 loop is CASSLGAGTPKSNEQYF. CDR3 nucleotide sequence: TGTGCCAGCAGCTTGGGAGCCGGGACTCCAAAGAGCAACGAGCAGTACTTC.